The 5 T cell receptor beta chains in this list originate from one sample, sequenced in a study of shared clonotypes between healthy human individuals. The protocol was immunoSEQ multiplex PCR, while the TCRdb copy is restricted to in-frame clones and leaves out a portion. In the table there are about 2 million clones, just under 95% of which are singletons. Naive-designated CD8 cells lacked CD45RO, were positively enriched for CCR7, and omitted terminally differentiated effector memory CD45RA+ cells. Sequenced sample: naive CD8+ T cells sorted from blood. All receptors come from a man younger than 35 in good health.

The table lists this clone with a count of one. This sequence joins TRBV4-1 and TRBJ2-5, with D tentatively TRBD1 (6 bases). Deletions cut 4 bases from V and 1 base from J, with 13 bases between. This CDR3 region has 15 residues. Germline loops: CDR1 MGHRA, CDR2 YSYEKL. CDR3 loop: CASSLTSRGQETQYF. Written as DNA, the CDR3 is TGCGCCAGCAGCCTAACTTCCAGGGGCCAAGAGACCCAGTACTTC.

With regard to this clone: This CDR3 is also generated by other DNA sequences in the sample. The chain links TRBV9 to TRBJ2-7; 7 nucleotides align to TRBD1. The CDR3 spans 14 residues. J gave up 0 bases and V 2 bases, and 2 bases lay outside the gene matches. CDR1 is SGDLS and CDR2 is YYNGEE in the germline V gene. In DNA form, the CDR3 reads TGTGCCAGCAGCGTGGGACAGAGCTCCTACGAGCAGTACTTC. As protein: CASSVGQSSYEQYF.

The rearrangement uses TRBV19 and TRBJ2-2, with D possibly being TRBD1 or TRBD2 (5 bases each). Looked up from germline, CDR1 is LNHDA and CDR2 is SQIVND (reference sequence). CDR3 length: 12 amino acids. V lost 3 bases and J lost 7, with 6 bases in between. Here the CDR3 reads CASSMGDGELFF. CDR3 coding DNA: TGTGCCAGTAGTATGGGGGACGGGGAGCTGTTTTTT.

The chain recombines TRBV5-1 with TRBJ1-2; TRBD1 matches 8 bases. Looked up from germline, CDR1 is SGHRS and CDR2 is YFSETQ. This CDR3 contains 13 residues. Trimming cost V 2 bases and J 7 bases; bases outside gene matches: 4. The CDR3, as DNA: TGCGCCAGCAGCTTAGGACAGGGACTTGGCTACACCTTC. Protein sequence: CASSLGQGLGYTF.

This rearrangement joins TRBV4-1 to TRBJ1-5; TRBD1 is a possible D gene (6 bases). Trimming stripped 2 bases from V and 0 bases from J, with 14 bases between. CDR1 is MGHRA, CDR2 YSYEKL, per germline. The CDR3 extends over 17 amino acids. The DNA of the CDR3 is TGCGCCAGCAGCCAACAAGTAGGACAGATTAGCAATCAGCCCCAGCATTTT. Amino acid sequence: CASSQQVGQISNQPQHF.